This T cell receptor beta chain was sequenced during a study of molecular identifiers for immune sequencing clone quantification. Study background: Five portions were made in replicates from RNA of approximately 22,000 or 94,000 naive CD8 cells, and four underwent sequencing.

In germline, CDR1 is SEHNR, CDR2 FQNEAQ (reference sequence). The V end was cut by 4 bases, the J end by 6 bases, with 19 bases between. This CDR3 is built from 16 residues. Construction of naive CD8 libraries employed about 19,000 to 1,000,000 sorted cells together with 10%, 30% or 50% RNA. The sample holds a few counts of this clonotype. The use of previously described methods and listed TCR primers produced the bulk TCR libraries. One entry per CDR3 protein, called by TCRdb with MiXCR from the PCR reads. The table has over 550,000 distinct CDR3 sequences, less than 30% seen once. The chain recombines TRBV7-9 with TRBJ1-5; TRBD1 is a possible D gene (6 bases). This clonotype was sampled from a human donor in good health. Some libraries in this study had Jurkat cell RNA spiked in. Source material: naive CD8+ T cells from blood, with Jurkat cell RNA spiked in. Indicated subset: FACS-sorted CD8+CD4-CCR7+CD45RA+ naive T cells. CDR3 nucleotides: TGTGCCAGCAGCTCAGGGGCAGGTACGGCTTTTCAGCCCCAGCATTTT. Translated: CASSSGAGTAFQPQHF.